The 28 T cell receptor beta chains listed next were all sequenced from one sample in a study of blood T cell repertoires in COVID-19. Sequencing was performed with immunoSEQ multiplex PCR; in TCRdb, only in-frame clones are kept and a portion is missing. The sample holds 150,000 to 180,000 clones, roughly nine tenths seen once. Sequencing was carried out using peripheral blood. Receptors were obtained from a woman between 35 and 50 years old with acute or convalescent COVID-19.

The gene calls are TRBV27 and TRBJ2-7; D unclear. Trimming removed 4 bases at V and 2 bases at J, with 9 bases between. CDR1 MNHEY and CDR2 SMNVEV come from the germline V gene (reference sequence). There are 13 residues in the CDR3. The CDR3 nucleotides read TGTGCCAGCAGTTCCACAGAGACCTACGAGCAGTACTTC. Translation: CASSSTETYEQYF.

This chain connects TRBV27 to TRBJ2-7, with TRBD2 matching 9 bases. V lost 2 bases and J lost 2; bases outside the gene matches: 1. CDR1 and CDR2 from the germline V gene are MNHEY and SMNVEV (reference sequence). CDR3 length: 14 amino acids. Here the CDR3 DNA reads TGTGCCAGCAGTTTACTAGCGGGAACCTACGAGCAGTACTTC. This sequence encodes CASSLLAGTYEQYF.

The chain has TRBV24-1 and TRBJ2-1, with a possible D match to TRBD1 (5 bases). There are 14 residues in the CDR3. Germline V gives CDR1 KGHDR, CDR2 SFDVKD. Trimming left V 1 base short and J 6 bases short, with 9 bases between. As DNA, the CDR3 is TGTGCCACCAGTGATTTTTGGGGCGGCAATGAGCAGTTCTTC. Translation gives CATSDFWGGNEQFF.

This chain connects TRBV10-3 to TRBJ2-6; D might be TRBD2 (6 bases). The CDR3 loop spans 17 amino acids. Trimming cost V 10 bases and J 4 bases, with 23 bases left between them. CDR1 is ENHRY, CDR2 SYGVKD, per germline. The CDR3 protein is CATYSLGRGKGANVLTF. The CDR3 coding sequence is TGTGCCACCTATAGCCTCGGGCGGGGAAAAGGGGCCAACGTCCTGACTTTC.

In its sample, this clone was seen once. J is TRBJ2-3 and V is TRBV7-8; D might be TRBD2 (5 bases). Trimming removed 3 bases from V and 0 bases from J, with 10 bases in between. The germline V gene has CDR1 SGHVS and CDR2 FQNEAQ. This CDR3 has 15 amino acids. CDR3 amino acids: CASSFEAASTDTQYF. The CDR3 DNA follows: TGTGCCAGCAGCTTCGAAGCGGCTAGCACAGATACGCAGTATTTT.

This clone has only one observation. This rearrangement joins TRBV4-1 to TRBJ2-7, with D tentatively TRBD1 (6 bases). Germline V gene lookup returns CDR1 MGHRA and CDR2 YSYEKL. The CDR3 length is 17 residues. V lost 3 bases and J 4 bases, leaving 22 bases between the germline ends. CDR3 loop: CASSQDTGSSWLYEQYF. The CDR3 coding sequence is TGCGCCAGCAGCCAGGATACAGGGTCCTCCTGGTTATACGAGCAGTACTTC.

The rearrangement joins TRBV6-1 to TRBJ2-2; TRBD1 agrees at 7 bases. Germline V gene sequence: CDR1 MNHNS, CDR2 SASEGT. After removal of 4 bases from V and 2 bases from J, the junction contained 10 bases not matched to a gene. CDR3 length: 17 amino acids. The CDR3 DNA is TGTGCCAGCAGTGGGGGATGGACAGGCGCAAACACCGGGGAGCTGTTTTTT. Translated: CASSGGWTGANTGELFF.

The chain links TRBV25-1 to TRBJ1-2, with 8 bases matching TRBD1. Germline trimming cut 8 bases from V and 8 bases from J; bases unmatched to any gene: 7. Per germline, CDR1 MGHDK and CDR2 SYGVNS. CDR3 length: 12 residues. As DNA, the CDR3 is TGTGCCAGCCGTCAGGGGGCAGAGGGCTACACCTTC. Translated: CASRQGAEGYTF.

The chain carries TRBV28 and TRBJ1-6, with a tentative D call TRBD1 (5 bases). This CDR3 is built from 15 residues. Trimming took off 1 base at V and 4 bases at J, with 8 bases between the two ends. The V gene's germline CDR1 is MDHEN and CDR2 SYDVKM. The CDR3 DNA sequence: TGTGCCAGCAGTTTATCGGGGGGTTATAATTCACCCCTCCACTTT. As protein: CASSLSGGYNSPLHF.

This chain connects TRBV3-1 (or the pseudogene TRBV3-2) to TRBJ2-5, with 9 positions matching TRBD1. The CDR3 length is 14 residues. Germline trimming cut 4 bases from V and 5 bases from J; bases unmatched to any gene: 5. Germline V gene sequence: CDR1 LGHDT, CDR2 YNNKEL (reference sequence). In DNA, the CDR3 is TGTGCCAGCAGCCGCCGGGACAGGGCGGAGACCCAGTACTTC. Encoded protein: CASSRRDRAETQYF.

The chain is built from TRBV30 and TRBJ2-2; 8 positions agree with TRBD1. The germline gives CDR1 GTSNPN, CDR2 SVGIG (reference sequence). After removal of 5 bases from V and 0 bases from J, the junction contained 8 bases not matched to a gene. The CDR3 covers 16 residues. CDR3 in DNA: TGTGCCTGGCGTCCAATACAGGGGGCGAACACCGGGGAGCTGTTTTTT. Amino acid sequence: CAWRPIQGANTGELFF.

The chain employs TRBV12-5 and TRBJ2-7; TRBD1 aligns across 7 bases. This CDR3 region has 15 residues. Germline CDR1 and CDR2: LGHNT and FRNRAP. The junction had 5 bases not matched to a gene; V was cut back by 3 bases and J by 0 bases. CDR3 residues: CASGFEQGSSYEQYF. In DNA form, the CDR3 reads TGTGCTAGTGGTTTCGAACAGGGGAGCTCCTACGAGCAGTACTTC.

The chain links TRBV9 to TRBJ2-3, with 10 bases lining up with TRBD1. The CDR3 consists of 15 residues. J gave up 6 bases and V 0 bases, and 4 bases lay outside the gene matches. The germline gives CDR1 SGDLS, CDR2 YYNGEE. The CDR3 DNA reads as TGTGCCAGCAGCGTAGGGGGACAGGGGTCGGATACGCAGTATTTT. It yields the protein CASSVGGQGSDTQYF.

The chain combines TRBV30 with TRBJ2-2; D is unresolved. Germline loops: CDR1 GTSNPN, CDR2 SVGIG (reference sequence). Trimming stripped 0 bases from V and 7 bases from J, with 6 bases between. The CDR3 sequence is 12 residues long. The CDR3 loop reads CAWSVLNGELFF. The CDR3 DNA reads TGTGCCTGGAGTGTACTTAACGGGGAGCTGTTTTTT.

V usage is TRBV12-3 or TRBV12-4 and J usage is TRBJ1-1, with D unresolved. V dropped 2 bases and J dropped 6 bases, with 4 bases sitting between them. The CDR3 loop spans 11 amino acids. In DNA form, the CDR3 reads TGTGCCAGCAGTTTAAACTCTGAAGCTTTCTTT. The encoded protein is CASSLNSEAFF.

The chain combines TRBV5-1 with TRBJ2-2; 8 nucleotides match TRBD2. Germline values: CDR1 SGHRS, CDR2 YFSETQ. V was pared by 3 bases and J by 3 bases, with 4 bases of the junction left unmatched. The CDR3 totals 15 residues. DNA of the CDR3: TGCGCCAGCAGCTGGGCGGGGGGCGACACCGGGGAGCTGTTTTTT. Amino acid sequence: CASSWAGGDTGELFF.

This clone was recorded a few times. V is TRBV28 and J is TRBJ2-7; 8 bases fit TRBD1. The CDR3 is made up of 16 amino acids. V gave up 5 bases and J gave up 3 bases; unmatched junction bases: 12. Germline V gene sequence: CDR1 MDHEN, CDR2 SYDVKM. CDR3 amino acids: CASSHPDRGLGYEQYF. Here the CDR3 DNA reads TGTGCCAGCAGTCACCCCGACAGGGGACTTGGCTACGAGCAGTACTTC.

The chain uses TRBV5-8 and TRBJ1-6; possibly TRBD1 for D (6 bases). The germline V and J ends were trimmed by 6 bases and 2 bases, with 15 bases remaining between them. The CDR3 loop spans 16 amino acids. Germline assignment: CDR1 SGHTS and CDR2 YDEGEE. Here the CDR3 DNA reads TGTGCCAGCAAAGCAGGGGTAATCACCTATAATTCACCCCTCCACTTT. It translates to CASKAGVITYNSPLHF.

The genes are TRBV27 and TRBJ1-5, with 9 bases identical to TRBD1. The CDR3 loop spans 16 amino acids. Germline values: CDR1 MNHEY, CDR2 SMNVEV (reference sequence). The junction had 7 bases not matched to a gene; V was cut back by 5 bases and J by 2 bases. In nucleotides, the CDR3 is TGTGCCAGCAGTGGGACAGGGAGTTTGGGCAATCAGCCCCAGCATTTT. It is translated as CASSGTGSLGNQPQHF.

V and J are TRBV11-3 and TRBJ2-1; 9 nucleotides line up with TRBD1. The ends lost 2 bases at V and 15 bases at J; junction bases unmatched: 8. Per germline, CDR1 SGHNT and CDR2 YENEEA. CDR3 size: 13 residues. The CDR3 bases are TGTGCCAGCAGCTTATTCGGGGGACAGGGTGTGTTCTTC. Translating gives CASSLFGGQGVFF. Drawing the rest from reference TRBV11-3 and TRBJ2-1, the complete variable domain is EAGVVQSPRYKIIEKKQPVAFWCNPISGHNTLYWYLQNLGQGPELLIRYENEEAVDDSQLPKDRFSAERLKGVDSTLKIQPAELGDSAVYLCASSLFGGQGVFFGPGTRLTVL.

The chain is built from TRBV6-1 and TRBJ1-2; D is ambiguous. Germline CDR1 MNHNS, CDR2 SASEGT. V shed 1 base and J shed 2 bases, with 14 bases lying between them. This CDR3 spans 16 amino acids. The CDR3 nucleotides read TGTGCCAGCAGTGAAGTAGGTACAGCCACAAACTATGGCTACACCTTC. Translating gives CASSEVGTATNYGYTF.

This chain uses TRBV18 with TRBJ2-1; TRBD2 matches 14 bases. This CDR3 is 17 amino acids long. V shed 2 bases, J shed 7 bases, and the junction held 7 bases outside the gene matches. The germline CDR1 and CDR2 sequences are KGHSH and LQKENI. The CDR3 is CASSPIPGLAGVNEQFF. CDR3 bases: TGTGCCAGCTCACCAATTCCGGGACTAGCGGGGGTGAATGAGCAGTTCTTC.

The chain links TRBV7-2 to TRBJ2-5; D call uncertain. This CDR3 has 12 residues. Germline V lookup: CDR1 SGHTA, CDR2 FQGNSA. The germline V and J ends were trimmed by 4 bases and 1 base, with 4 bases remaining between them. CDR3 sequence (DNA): TGTGCCAGCAGCTATCTCCAAGAGACCCAGTACTTC. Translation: CASSYLQETQYF.

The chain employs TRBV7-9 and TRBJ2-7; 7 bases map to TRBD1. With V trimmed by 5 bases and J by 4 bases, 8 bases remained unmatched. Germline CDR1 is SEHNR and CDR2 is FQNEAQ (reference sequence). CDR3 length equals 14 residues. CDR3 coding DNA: TGTGCCAGCAGCCCCCGGGACAGAATTTACGAGCAGTACTTC. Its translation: CASSPRDRIYEQYF.

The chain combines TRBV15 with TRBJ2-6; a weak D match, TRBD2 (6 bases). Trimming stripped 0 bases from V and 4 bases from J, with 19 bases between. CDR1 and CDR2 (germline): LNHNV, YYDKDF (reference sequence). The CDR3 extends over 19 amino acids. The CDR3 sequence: CATSRDWRVASPGANVLTF. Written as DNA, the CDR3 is TGTGCCACCAGCAGAGATTGGAGGGTAGCTTCTCCCGGGGCCAACGTCCTGACTTTC.

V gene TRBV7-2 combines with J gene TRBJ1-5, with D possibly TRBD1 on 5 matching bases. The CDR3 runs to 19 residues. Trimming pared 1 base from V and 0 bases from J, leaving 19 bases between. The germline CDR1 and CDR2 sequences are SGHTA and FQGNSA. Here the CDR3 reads CASSLVSGGKTVSNQPQHF. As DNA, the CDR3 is TGTGCCAGCAGCTTAGTTTCTGGAGGGAAGACAGTTAGCAATCAGCCCCAGCATTTT.

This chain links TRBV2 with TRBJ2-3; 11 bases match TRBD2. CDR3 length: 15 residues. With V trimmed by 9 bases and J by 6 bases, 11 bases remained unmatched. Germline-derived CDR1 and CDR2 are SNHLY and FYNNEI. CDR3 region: CASFITSGGRDTQYF. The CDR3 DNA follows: TGTGCCAGTTTCATTACTAGCGGGGGCCGGGATACGCAGTATTTT.

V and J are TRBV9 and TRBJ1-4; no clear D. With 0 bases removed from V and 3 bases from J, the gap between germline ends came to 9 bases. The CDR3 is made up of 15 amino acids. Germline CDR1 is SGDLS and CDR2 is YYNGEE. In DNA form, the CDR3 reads TGTGCCAGCAGCGTAGTATCAGGCCCTAATGAAAAACTGTTTTTT. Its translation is CASSVVSGPNEKLFF.